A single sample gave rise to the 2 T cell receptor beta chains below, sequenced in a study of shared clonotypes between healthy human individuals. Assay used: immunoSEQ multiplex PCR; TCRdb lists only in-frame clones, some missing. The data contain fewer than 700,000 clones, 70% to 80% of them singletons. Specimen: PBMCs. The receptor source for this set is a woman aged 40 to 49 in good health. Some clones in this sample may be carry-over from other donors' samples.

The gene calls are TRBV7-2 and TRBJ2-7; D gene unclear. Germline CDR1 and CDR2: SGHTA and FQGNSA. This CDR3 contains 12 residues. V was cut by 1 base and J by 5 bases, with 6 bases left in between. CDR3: CASSLDWDEQYF. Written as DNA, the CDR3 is TGTGCCAGCAGCTTAGATTGGGACGAGCAGTACTTC.

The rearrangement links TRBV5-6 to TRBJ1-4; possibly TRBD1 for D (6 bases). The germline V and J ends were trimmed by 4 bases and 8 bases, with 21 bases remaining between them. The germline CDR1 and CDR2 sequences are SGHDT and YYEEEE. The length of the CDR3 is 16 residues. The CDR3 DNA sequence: TGTGCCAGCAGCATCGGAGGGGGAGGGACTGGGGAAAAACTGTTTTTT. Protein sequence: CASSIGGGGTGEKLFF.